This T cell receptor (beta chain) was retrieved from a study of PD-L1 blockade in urothelial cancer (dated by TCRdb to 2016 to 2017). Study-level background: Therapy was started in about 2014 for all patients, and atezolizumab 1,200 mg was administered intravenously every 3 weeks. About 90% of the 29 patients were males with bladder-origin urothelial cancer, and about 65% of the roughly 29 reported a prior smoking history. An ECOG performance status of 0 or 1 was recorded for the patients, and 0 to 3 prior chemotherapy regimens had been received by the patients. Blood samples were analyzed 3 weeks after the start of treatment (second dose) and 6 weeks after the start of treatment. Blood samples yielded a median of roughly 140,000 T cells and more than 80,000 unique TCRs, with median clonality about 0.08. Somatic, immune and clinical correlates of response to PD-L1 blockade with atezolizumab in urothelial cancer were the focus of an exploratory multi-omic analysis. Pretreatment tumor samples, along with matched peripheral blood collected serially before and after atezolizumab treatment, underwent TCR sequencing. Progression-free survival longer than 6 months counted as durable clinical benefit, and TCR features were additionally tested against both progression-free and overall survival. In the same patients who had TCR sequencing, pretreatment tumors also underwent whole exome sequencing and RNA sequencing. Nine or ten patients reached durable clinical benefit, while some 20 patients did not. Some 29 patients had pretreatment blood TCR-seq, roughly 24 had at least one posttreatment blood collection, and roughly 24 had tumor TCR-seq.

The CDR3 starts with the cysteine, ends with the phenylalanine, and has 14 residues. Just the 42-base CDR3 DNA is kept, in frame starting at base 1. The germline V gene sets CDR1 to SQVTM and CDR2 to ANQGSEA. General study outcomes and caveats: Greater expansion of tumor-associated TCR clones in peripheral blood 3 weeks after the start of treatment was observed in patients with durable benefit (n of about 20, p = 0.022). Improved progression-free and overall survival was associated with having pretreatment peripheral blood TCR clonality below the median. Because the sample size was small (n ≈ 27) and many of the analyses were exploratory, the results are meant to be hypothesis-generating.

Synthetic TCR analog templates were spiked into each PCR to estimate absolute template abundance from read counts. The immunoSEQ assay used bias-controlled V and J gene primers to amplify TCRbeta CDR3 regions from genomic DNA. Rearranged TCRbeta segments were sequenced at approximately 20X coverage. The authors' pipeline ran thus. Clustering was used to correct sequencing errors, and CDR3s were annotated against IMGT so that V, D and J genes could be assigned. Out-of-frame and stop-codon sequences were excluded, and only productive TCRbeta rearrangements were used in downstream analyses. To compute clonality, Shannon entropy was normalized by the log of the number of unique productive sequences and then subtracted from one. Fisher's exact test with Benjamini-Hochberg correction, at a threshold of adjusted p below 0.01, was used to find clones that differed between time points or between blood and tumor. The source is immuneACCESS, and TCRdb retained only in-frame sequences with V and J called. Part of the clones is not carried over; for the studies checked, unresolved V genes explain less than half of this, and the remainder is unexplained. V and J calls and clone size are those listed in that table; D and trimming were worked out from the DNA. The sample records 45,000 to 70,000 clones, approximately 83% of which are singletons. The biggest ten clones account for 15% to 19% of the sample.

The count of this clone is one. There is no known antigen for this receptor. The sample holds no much larger clone one base away, and base qualities are not on file. In light of the paper, this sample's time point label describes: pretreatment peripheral blood. The cohort comprised around 31 patients with locally advanced or metastatic urothelial carcinoma treated at Memorial Sloan Kettering on a trial protocol. Peripheral blood mononuclear cells were collected from each patient pretreatment and during treatment, giving between 1 and 8 total time points per patient. The Qiagen DNeasy Blood extraction kit was used to purify genomic DNA from total PBMCs and tumor samples. Collected pretreatment and during treatment, PBMCs were isolated and stored as previously described.

The chain couples TRBV29-1 to TRBJ2-5; 9 of the junction bases match TRBD2. With the DNA end fitting TRBJ2-7 better, the J assignment may be wrong. This TCR derives from a man aged 65 to 79 with urothelial cancer. Material: PBMCs, obtained around atezolizumab (anti-PD-L1) treatment. The nucleotides read TGCAGCGTTGTTCGCGGGAGGGGGCCTTACGAGCAGTACTTC. Translated, this is CSVVRGRGPYEQYF.